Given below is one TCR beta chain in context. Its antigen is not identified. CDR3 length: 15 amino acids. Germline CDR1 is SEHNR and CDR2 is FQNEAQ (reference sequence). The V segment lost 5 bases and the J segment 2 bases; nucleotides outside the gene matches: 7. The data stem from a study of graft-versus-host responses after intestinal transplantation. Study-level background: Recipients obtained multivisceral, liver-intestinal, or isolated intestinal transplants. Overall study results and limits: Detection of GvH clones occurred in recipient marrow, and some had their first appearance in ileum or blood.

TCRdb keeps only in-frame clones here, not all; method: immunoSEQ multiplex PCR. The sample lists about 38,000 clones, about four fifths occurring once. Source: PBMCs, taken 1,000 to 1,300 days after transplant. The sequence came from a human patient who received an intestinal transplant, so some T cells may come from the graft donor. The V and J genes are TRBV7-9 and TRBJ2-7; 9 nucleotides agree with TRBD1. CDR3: CASSRDRGITYEQYF. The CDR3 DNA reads TGTGCCAGCAGCCGCGACAGGGGGATTACCTACGAGCAGTACTTC.